The source of this T cell receptor (beta chain) is a study of shared clonotypes between healthy human individuals. Overall study context: A couple of women and a few men aged 18 to 49 made up the donors.

Regarding this clone: Its antigen is not known.

Assay used: immunoSEQ multiplex PCR; TCRdb lists only in-frame clones, some missing. This table has about 1.5 million clones, 98% appearing once. Study-level results: Clonotype sharing levels among donors were expected to vary with sequencing depth. Inspection by rarefaction showed sorted-subset sequencing to be incomplete despite large depth.

The CDR3 extends over 16 amino acids. V lost 6 bases and J 3 bases, leaving 19 bases between the germline ends. Looked up from germline, CDR1 is SGDLS and CDR2 is YYNGEE. The origin of this receptor is a man aged 25-45 years in good health. Material: naive CD4+ T cells sorted from blood. The subset here: CD45RA+ positively selected. The gene calls are TRBV9 and TRBJ1-3; tentative D call: TRBD1 (5 bases). In nucleotides, the CDR3 is TGTGCCAGCACCCTAGGGACGAAACTGGGTGGAAACACCATATATTTT. As protein: CASTLGTKLGGNTIYF.